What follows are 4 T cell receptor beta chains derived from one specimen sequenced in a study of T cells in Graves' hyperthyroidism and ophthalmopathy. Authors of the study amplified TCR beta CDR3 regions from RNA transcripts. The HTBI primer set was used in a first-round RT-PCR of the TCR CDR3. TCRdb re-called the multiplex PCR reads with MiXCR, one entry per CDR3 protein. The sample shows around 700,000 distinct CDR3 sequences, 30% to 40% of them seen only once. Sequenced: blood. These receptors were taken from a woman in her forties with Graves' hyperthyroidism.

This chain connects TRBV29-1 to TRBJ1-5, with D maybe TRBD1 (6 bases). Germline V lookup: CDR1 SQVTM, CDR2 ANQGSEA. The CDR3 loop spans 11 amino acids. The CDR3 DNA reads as TGCAGTACGACAGGAAATCAGCCCCAGCATTTT. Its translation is CSTTGNQPQHF.

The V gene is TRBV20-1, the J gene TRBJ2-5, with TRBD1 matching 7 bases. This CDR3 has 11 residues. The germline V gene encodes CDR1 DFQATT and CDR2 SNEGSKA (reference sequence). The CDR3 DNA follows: TGCTCATACGACAGGGTAGAGACCCAGTACTTC. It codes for CSYDRVETQYF.

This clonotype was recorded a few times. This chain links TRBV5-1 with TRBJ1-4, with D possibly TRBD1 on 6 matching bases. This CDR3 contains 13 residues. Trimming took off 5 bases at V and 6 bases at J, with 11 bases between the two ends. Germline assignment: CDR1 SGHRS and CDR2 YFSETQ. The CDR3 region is CASRAQGYEKLFF. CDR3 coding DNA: TGCGCCAGCAGGGCACAGGGCTATGAAAAACTGTTTTTT.

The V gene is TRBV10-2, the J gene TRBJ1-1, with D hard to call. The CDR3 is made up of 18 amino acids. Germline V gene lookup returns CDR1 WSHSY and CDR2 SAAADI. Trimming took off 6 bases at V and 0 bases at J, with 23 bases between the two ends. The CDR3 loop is CASSSLLRARTVNTEAFF. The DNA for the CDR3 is TGCGCCAGCAGCTCCCTCTTAAGGGCCAGAACAGTGAACACTGAAGCTTTCTTT.